The TCR beta chain described here comes from a study of T cells in Graves' hyperthyroidism and ophthalmopathy. At the level of the study: Peripheral blood specimens were obtained at initial diagnosis, prior to any treatment. Study-level points and caveats: Appearing also in blood were most of the thyroid clonotypes expanded above 0.001.

CDR1 and CDR2 from the germline V gene are MNHEY and SMNVEV (reference sequence). The CDR3 consists of 15 residues. With 2 bases clipped from V and 3 bases from J, the junction kept 3 bases outside the gene matches. Exclusion criteria comprised uncontrolled infection, other autoimmune disease, pregnancy or lactation. The table lists this clonotype with many counts. As yet, its antigen is unknown. TCR beta CDR3 regions were amplified from RNA transcripts. HTBI primers were employed in a first-round RT-PCR of the TCR CDR3. A single record per CDR3 protein comes from TCRdb applying MiXCR to the multiplex PCR reads. The sample has approximately 400,000 distinct CDR3 sequences; over 13% are singletons.

J is TRBJ2-7 and V is TRBV27; TRBD2 matches 11 bases. Sequencing input: blood. The TCR comes from a man aged 50-59 years with Graves' ophthalmopathy. The CDR3 loop reads CASSLDGLAGYEQYF. The CDR3 DNA follows: TGTGCCAGCAGTTTAGATGGACTAGCGGGCTACGAGCAGTACTTC.